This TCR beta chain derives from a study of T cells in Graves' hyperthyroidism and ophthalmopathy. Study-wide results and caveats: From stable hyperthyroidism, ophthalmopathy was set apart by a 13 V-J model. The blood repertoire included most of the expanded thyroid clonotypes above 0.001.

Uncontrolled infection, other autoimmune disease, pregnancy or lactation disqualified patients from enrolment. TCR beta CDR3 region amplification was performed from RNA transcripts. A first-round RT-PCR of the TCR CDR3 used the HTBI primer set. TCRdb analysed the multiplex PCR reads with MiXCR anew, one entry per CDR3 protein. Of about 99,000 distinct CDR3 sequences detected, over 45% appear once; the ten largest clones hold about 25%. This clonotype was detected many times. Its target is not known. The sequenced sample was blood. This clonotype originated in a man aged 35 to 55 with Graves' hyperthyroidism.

The CDR3 loop reads CASSLLGGGTEAFF. Here the CDR3 DNA reads TGTGCCAGCAGCCTCCTCGGGGGCGGCACTGAAGCTTTCTTT. The chain carries TRBV7-3 and TRBJ1-1; D perhaps matches TRBD1 (6 bases). Trimming shortened V by 5 bases and J by 4 bases, and 14 bases separated the two germline ends. The CDR3 is 14 residues long. Germline V gene sequence: CDR1 SGHTA, CDR2 FQGTGA.